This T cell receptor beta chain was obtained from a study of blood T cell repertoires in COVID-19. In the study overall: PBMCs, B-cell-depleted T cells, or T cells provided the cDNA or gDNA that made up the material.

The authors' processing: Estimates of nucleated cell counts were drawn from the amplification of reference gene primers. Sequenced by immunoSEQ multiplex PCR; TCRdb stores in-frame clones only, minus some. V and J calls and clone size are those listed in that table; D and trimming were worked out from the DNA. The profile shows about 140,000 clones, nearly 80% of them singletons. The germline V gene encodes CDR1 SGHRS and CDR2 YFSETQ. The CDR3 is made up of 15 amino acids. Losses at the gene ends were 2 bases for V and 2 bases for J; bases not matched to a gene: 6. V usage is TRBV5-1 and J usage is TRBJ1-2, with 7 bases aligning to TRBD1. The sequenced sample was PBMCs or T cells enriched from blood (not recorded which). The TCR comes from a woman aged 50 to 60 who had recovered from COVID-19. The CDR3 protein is CASSFAGTVNYGYTF. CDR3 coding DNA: TGCGCCAGCAGCTTTGCTGGGACAGTCAACTATGGCTACACCTTC.